Listed here are 10 T cell receptor beta chains from one sample, sequenced in a study of blood T cell repertoires in COVID-19. Assay used: immunoSEQ multiplex PCR; TCRdb lists only in-frame clones, some missing. The sample includes 150,000 to 200,000 clones, more than 85% of them seen just once. Sample: PBMCs or T cells enriched from blood (not recorded which). Receptors originate from a human donor with acute COVID-19. The donor label of this sample is uncertain.

The CDR3 reads CASRDSEKLFF. For the CDR3, the DNA is TGTGCCAGCAGGGACAGCGAAAAACTGTTTTTT. The chain joins TRBV12-3 or TRBV12-4 to TRBJ1-4; perhaps TRBD1 as D (6 bases). The CDR3 spans 11 residues. V lost 6 bases to trimming and J lost 8 bases, with 7 bases between them.

The chain has TRBV24-1 and TRBJ2-5; a possible D gene is TRBD1 (5 bases). Germline V gene data show CDR1 as KGHDR and CDR2 as SFDVKD. The CDR3 extends over 12 amino acids. V was shortened by 9 bases and J by 6 bases, with 13 bases between the two germline ends. CDR3 amino acids: CATSDSMQTQYF. The CDR3 DNA is TGTGCCACCTCTGACAGTATGCAGACCCAGTACTTC.

The chain uses TRBV7-9 and TRBJ1-1, with D maybe TRBD1 (5 bases). V shed 0 bases and J shed 6 bases, with 8 bases lying between them. In germline, CDR1 is SEHNR, CDR2 FQNEAQ (reference sequence). CDR3 length: 13 amino acids. The CDR3 DNA sequence: TGTGCCAGCAGCTTAGCTGGGGGGGCTGAAGCTTTCTTT. Amino acids: CASSLAGGAEAFF.

V is TRBV25-1 and J is TRBJ2-7; TRBD1 matches at 8 bases. The trim removed 2 bases at V and 5 bases at J, leaving 5 bases unmatched. The CDR3 is made up of 14 amino acids. Per germline, CDR1 MGHDK and CDR2 SYGVNS. CDR3 residues: CASSEPDRGHEQYF. Written as DNA, the CDR3 is TGTGCCAGCAGTGAACCCGACAGGGGCCACGAGCAGTACTTC.

The chain employs TRBV10-3 and TRBJ2-3, with a possible D match to TRBD2 (5 bases). The V gene lost 6 bases and the J gene lost 0 bases, with 13 bases spanning the gap. This CDR3 has 15 amino acids. Germline CDR1 is ENHRY and CDR2 is SYGVKD. Here the CDR3 reads CAIRAEVFSTDTQYF. Written as DNA, the CDR3 is TGTGCCATCAGAGCGGAGGTGTTCAGCACAGATACGCAGTATTTT.

V and J are TRBV18 and TRBJ1-1; no definite D call. CDR1 and CDR2 (germline): KGHSH, LQKENI. The V end lost 5 bases, the J end lost 0 bases, and 10 bases lay between the germline ends. This CDR3 comprises 14 residues. CDR3 protein: CASSIGTMNTEAFF. DNA for the CDR3: TGTGCCAGCTCAATCGGCACTATGAACACTGAAGCTTTCTTT.

The V and J genes are TRBV5-1 and TRBJ2-3; a weak D match, TRBD1 (5 bases). The CDR3 runs 14 residues. The germline V gene has CDR1 SGHRS and CDR2 YFSETQ. V shed 2 bases and J shed 3 bases, with 10 bases lying between them. In DNA, the CDR3 is TGCGCCAGCAGCTTAATGGGGCCGACAGATACGCAGTATTTT. Its protein is CASSLMGPTDTQYF.

The chain has TRBV6-2 or TRBV6-3 and TRBJ2-1; 10 bases map to TRBD2. V shed 0 bases, J shed 3 bases, and the junction held 5 bases outside the gene matches. This CDR3 has 17 residues. Germline CDR1 MNHEY, CDR2 SVGEGT. DNA for the CDR3: TGTGCCAGCAGTTACTCGCCTAGCGGGGGAATCTACAATGAGCAGTTCTTC. Translating gives CASSYSPSGGIYNEQFF.

The CDR3 DNA reads as TGTGCCAGTAGTACCCGACAGGGGGGCGGCGGGGAGCTGTTTTTT. As protein: CASSTRQGGGGELFF. The chain is built from TRBV19 and TRBJ2-2, with 9 positions matching TRBD1. This CDR3 region has 15 residues. After removal of 4 bases from V and 7 bases from J, the junction contained 7 bases not matched to a gene. Germline loops: CDR1 LNHDA, CDR2 SQIVND (reference sequence).

The chain recombines TRBV30 with TRBJ2-2; D is possibly TRBD2 (6 bases). Per germline, CDR1 GTSNPN and CDR2 SVGIG (reference sequence). V was trimmed by 0 bases and J by 4 bases, leaving 15 bases between them. This CDR3 is 16 amino acids long. The CDR3 reads CAWSVLRRGSTGELFF. Written as DNA, the CDR3 is TGTGCCTGGAGTGTACTCCGTCGGGGGTCCACCGGGGAGCTGTTTTTT.